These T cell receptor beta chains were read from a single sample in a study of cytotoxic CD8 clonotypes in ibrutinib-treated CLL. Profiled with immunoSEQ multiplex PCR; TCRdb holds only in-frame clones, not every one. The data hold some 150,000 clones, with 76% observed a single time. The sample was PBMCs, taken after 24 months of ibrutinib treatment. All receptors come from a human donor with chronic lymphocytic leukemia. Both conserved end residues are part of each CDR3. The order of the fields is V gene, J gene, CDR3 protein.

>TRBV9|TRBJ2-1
CASSVAGQHSYNEQFF
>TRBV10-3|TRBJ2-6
CAISESWGANVLTF
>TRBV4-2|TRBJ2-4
CASSPSSGGGDIQYF
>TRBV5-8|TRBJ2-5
CASSSQGGGTQYF
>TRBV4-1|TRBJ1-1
CASSQEFQHTEAFF
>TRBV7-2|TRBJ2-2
CASSFASGGSYTGELFF
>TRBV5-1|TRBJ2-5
CASSLGPAGQETQYF
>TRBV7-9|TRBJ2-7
CASSLGHGSFRPYEQYF
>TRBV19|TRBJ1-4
CASSIGQGSEKLFF
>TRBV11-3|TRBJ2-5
CASSPGGDQETQYF
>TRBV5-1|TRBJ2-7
CASSWAVGQSLYEQYF
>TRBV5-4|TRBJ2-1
CASSPGTSGMYEQFF
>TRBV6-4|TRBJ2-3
CASSPQAGEGDTQYF
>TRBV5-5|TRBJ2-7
CASSLGLAVSGSYEQYF
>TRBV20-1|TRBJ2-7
CSANRVYEQYF
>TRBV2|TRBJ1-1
CASSEALEGGDTEAFF
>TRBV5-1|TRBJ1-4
CASSPGGAGRNEKLFF
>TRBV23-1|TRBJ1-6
CASRQDNGPPLHF
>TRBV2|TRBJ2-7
CASSGLAYEQYF
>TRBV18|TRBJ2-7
CASSPLAGGPYEQYF
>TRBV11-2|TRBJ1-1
CASSLGPRGRATEAFF
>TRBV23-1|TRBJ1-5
CASSQQPQEQPQHF
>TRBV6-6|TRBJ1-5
CASSYQGHNQPQHF
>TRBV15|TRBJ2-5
CATSRGETGGSGETQYF
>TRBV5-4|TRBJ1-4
CASSLEGGSRKLFF
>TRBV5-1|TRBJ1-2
CASSRDGGGYTF
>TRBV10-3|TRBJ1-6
CATRAGTGVSPLHF
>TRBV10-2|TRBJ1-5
CASMDPPGPQHF
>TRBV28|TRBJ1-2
CASSLGASYYGYTF
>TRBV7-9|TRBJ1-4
CASSPPGGTNEKLFF
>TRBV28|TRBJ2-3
CASWDRGADTQYF
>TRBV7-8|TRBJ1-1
CASSLVGNTEAFF
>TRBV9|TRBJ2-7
CASSVGGLARDEQYF
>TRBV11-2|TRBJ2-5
CASILGRTFGQETQYF
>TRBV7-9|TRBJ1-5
CASSAGTDNQPQHF
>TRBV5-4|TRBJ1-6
CASSLGGAVGSPLHF
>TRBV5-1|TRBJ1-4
CASSLGDRTYEKLFF
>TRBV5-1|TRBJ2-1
CASSLAGSGAEQFF
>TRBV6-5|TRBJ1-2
CASRKQGIGGYTF
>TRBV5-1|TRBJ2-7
CASSLALQGLGEQYF
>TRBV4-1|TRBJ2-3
CASSRQGASTDTQYF
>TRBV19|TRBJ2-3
CASTHQGANTDTQYF
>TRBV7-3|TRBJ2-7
CASSLGAGDEQYF
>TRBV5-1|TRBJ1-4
CASSLVGQGAEKLFF
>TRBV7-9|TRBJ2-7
CASSPPLGTGGTYEQYF
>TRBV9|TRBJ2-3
CASSVGLWSDTQYF
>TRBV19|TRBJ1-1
CASSGGLGLEAFF
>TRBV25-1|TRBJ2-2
CASSDQRDTGELFF
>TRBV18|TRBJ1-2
CASSPGQRTNYGYTF
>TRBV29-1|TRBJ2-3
CSVEADTDTQYF